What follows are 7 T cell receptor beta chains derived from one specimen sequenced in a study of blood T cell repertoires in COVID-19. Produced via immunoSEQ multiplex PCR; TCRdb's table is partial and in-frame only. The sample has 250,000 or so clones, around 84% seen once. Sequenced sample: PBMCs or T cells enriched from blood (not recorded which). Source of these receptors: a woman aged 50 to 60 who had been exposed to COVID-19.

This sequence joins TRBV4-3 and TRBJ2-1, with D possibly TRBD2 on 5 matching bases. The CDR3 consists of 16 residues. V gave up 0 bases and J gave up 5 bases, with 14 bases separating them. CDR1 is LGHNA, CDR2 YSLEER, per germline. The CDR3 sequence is CASSQDDLAGHNEQFF. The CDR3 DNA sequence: TGCGCCAGCAGCCAAGATGACCTAGCTGGGCACAATGAGCAGTTCTTC.

The CDR3 DNA reads as TGTGCCAGTAGTATAGACCGATTCAGTGGCTACACCTTC. It is translated as CASSIDRFSGYTF. This chain joins TRBV19 and TRBJ1-2; D unresolved. CDR1 LNHDA and CDR2 SQIVND come from the germline V gene (reference sequence). The V end lost 0 bases, the J end lost 7 bases, and 9 bases lay between the germline ends. The CDR3 has 13 amino acids.

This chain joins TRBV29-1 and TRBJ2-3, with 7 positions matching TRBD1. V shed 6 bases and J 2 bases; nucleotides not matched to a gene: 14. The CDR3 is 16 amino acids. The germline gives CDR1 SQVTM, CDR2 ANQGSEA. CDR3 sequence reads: CSVHWVRDRLTDTQYF. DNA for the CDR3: TGCAGCGTCCACTGGGTCCGGGACAGACTCACAGATACGCAGTATTTT.

Here the CDR3 reads CASGDTNSPLHF. In DNA form, the CDR3 reads TGTGCCAGCGGGGACACAAATTCACCCCTCCACTTT. This chain links TRBV3-1 (or the pseudogene TRBV3-2) with TRBJ1-6; a possible D gene is TRBD1 (6 bases). Trimming pared 8 bases from V and 7 bases from J, leaving 9 bases between. The germline V gene encodes CDR1 LGHDT and CDR2 YNNKEL (reference sequence). CDR3 length: 12 amino acids.

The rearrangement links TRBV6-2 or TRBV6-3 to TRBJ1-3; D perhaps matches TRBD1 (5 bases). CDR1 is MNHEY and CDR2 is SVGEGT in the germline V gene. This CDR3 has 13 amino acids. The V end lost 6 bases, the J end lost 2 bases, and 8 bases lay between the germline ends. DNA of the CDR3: TGTGCCAGCAGCTCAGGGCCTGGAAACACCATATATTTT. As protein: CASSSGPGNTIYF.

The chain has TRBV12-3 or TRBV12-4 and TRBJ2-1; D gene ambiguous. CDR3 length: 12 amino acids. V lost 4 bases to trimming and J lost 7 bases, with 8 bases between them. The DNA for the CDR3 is TGTGCCAGCAGTTCAACTCCTAATGAGCAGTTCTTC. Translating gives CASSSTPNEQFF.

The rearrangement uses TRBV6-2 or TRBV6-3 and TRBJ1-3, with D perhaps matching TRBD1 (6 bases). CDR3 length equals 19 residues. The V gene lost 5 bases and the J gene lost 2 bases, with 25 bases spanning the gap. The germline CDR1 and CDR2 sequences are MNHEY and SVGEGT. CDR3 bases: TGTGCCAGCAGTCTCCAACCACATGCAGGGACACCCGCTGGAAACACCATATATTTT. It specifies CASSLQPHAGTPAGNTIYF.